There are a few counts of the clone carrying this T cell receptor (beta chain). Its antigen remains unknown. The data originate from a study of T-cell memory formation after mild COVID-19. Findings and limits, study-wide: Cross-reactive memory seemingly joined, as some responding clones were found in pre-infection memory.

MiXCR, applied by TCRdb to the 5' RACE reads, yields one record per CDR3 protein. The sample comprises roughly 600,000 distinct CDR3 sequences, roughly 17% of which are singletons, and around 11% rests with the top ten. The CDR3 extends over 14 amino acids. V lost 4 bases and J lost 5, with 14 bases in between. Looked up from germline, CDR1 is ENHRY and CDR2 is SYGVKD. The TCR originated in an adult woman who had mild COVID-19 (a few samples of this study predate the infection). Cell type and time point are not known. Specimen: PBMCs or a T cell subset sorted from them (not recorded which). This chain connects TRBV10-3 to TRBJ1-2; D perhaps matches TRBD1 (5 bases). The CDR3 nucleotides are TGTGCCATCAGTGCGGAGCAGGGAGGATATGGCTACACCTTC. This gives the protein CAISAEQGGYGYTF.